These 32 T cell receptor beta chains originate from one sample sequenced in a study of cytomegalovirus exposure and HLA in healthy donors. Data came from immunoSEQ multiplex PCR; TCRdb stores just in-frame clones and leaves some out. The sample lists fewer than 350,000 clones, approximately 88% occurring once. The material sequenced was PBMCs. All receptors come from a woman younger than 30 in good health and CMV-seronegative.

CDR3 nucleotides: TGTGCCAGCAGTCGGGGGGCGAGGGGCACTGAAGCTTTCTTT. This codes for CASSRGARGTEAFF. J is TRBJ1-1 and V is TRBV27; possibly TRBD1 for D (6 bases). The germline V gene has CDR1 MNHEY and CDR2 SMNVEV (reference sequence). The CDR3 contains 14 residues. V gave up 5 bases and J gave up 4 bases, with 14 bases separating them.

This clone was observed a single time. This rearrangement joins TRBV5-8 to TRBJ1-3; a weak D match, TRBD1 (6 bases). The germline V and J ends were trimmed by 5 bases and 1 base, with 10 bases remaining between them. The CDR3 loop spans 14 amino acids. Germline lookup yields CDR1 SGHTS and CDR2 YDEGEE. CDR3 region: CASRRTGSGNTIYF. CDR3 nucleotide sequence: TGTGCCAGCAGGCGAACAGGGTCTGGAAACACCATATATTTT.

V usage is TRBV9 and J usage is TRBJ2-7; tentatively, D is TRBD2 (5 bases). Trimming pared 4 bases from V and 0 bases from J, leaving 14 bases between. The CDR3 is made up of 15 amino acids. In germline, CDR1 is SGDLS, CDR2 YYNGEE. The CDR3 is CASSSSNRSSYEQYF. Written as DNA, the CDR3 is TGTGCCAGCAGCTCTAGCAACCGGAGCTCCTACGAGCAGTACTTC.

The V call is TRBV29-1, the J call TRBJ1-3; TRBD1 agrees at 7 bases. The CDR3 contains 13 residues. Trimming at V came to 4 bases and at J to 4 bases, leaving 4 bases not matched to a gene. Germline values: CDR1 SQVTM, CDR2 ANQGSEA. CDR3 protein: CSVGQGTGNTIYF. CDR3 nucleotide sequence: TGCAGCGTTGGACAGGGTACAGGAAACACCATATATTTT.

The J gene is TRBJ2-1, the V gene TRBV7-2; the match to TRBD2 covers 9 bases. From germline, CDR1 is SGHTA and CDR2 FQGNSA. V lost 3 bases to trimming and J lost 9 bases; unmatched junction nucleotides: 6. The CDR3 runs 14 residues. The DNA for the CDR3 is TGTGCCAGCAGCTTTAGCGGGAGAATAGGTGAGCAGTTCTTC. Protein sequence: CASSFSGRIGEQFF.

This clone was seen only once. The rearrangement uses TRBV7-9 and TRBJ2-1; D gene ambiguous. Between the trimmed V and J ends, which lost 1 base and 3 bases, there was a span of 4 bases. This CDR3 region has 13 residues. The V gene's germline CDR1 is SEHNR and CDR2 FQNEAQ (reference sequence). CDR3 amino acids: CASSLDSYNEQFF. CDR3 coding DNA: TGTGCCAGCAGCTTAGATAGCTACAATGAGCAGTTCTTC.

V is TRBV28 and J is TRBJ1-2, with D perhaps matching TRBD1 (5 bases). Trimming pared 2 bases from V and 0 bases from J, leaving 10 bases between. CDR1 MDHEN and CDR2 SYDVKM come from the germline V gene. This CDR3 region has 15 residues. CDR3 in DNA: TGTGCCAGCAGTTTAGGGGCAAACCCTAACTATGGCTACACCTTC. Translating it yields CASSLGANPNYGYTF.

V gene TRBV28 combines with J gene TRBJ2-1; no firm D call. The germline CDR1 and CDR2 sequences are MDHEN and SYDVKM. This CDR3 is 11 amino acids long. V lost 7 bases, J lost 10 bases, and 11 bases lay in between. The CDR3 DNA reads TGTGCCAGCAATTATAAGCTCGAGCAGTTCTTC. The encoded protein is CASNYKLEQFF.

The chain joins TRBV7-2 to TRBJ2-7, with TRBD2 matching 9 bases. CDR1 and CDR2 from the germline V gene are SGHTA and FQGNSA. The ends lost 8 bases at V and 4 bases at J; junction bases unmatched: 9. This CDR3 has 14 residues. Written as DNA, the CDR3 is TGTGCCAGCCGATTGACTAGCGGCATTTACGAGCAGTACTTC. It yields the protein CASRLTSGIYEQYF.

Turning to this clone: Other DNA sequences from this sample encode an identical CDR3 as well. The CDR3 DNA reads as TGTGCCAGCAGCTTATCCGGGTCTTCCTACGAGCAGTACTTC. Amino acid sequence: CASSLSGSSYEQYF. The gene calls are TRBV7-8 and TRBJ2-7; no firm D call. Germline V gene data show CDR1 as SGHVS and CDR2 as FQNEAQ. V lost 2 bases and J lost 1, with 9 bases in between. This CDR3 has 14 amino acids.

This chain joins TRBV10-3 and TRBJ2-2, with 8 positions matching TRBD1. The CDR3 has 15 amino acids. Germline V lookup: CDR1 ENHRY, CDR2 SYGVKD. The V and J ends lost 8 bases and 4 bases, in that order; junction bases with no gene match: 9. The CDR3 DNA reads TGTGCCATCGGCAGGGGGCGCGTAAGCACCGGGGAGCTGTTTTTT. This encodes CAIGRGRVSTGELFF.

This clone was recorded only once. The V and J genes are TRBV2 and TRBJ2-5; no clear D. The CDR3 sequence is 14 residues long. Germline loops: CDR1 SNHLY, CDR2 FYNNEI. The germline V and J ends were trimmed by 5 bases and 0 bases, with 10 bases remaining between them. The CDR3 bases are TGTGCCAGCAGTTATCCCCTAGACCAAGAGACCCAGTACTTC. The encoded protein is CASSYPLDQETQYF.

The J gene is TRBJ2-7, the V gene TRBV5-6, with TRBD1 matching over 8 bases. Germline CDR1 and CDR2: SGHDT and YYEEEE. CDR3 length: 14 amino acids. The V gene end was trimmed by 0 bases and the J gene end by 5 bases; junction bases not matched to a gene: 4. The CDR3 DNA reads TGTGCCAGCAGCTTGGCAGGGGGCGTCGACGAGCAGTACTTC. Translating gives CASSLAGGVDEQYF.

This sequence joins TRBV9 and TRBJ1-6, with D perhaps matching TRBD1 (6 bases). V lost 0 bases, J lost 9 bases, and 13 bases lay in between. Germline V CDR1 and CDR2: SGDLS, YYNGEE. The CDR3 is 15 amino acids. The CDR3 DNA follows: TGTGCCAGCAGCGTAGCCCCAGGGGTCGGTTCACCCCTCCACTTT. Its translation is CASSVAPGVGSPLHF.

Here the CDR3 DNA reads TGTGCCAGCTCACCACGGACAGACGACACTGAAGCTTTCTTT. Protein: CASSPRTDDTEAFF. This rearrangement joins TRBV18 to TRBJ1-1; D may be TRBD1 (6 bases). V lost 1 base and J lost 3, with 9 bases in between. This CDR3 spans 14 amino acids. Germline-derived CDR1 and CDR2 are KGHSH and LQKENI. The full variable domain, with the rest looked up from reference TRBV18 and TRBJ1-1, is NAGVMQNPRHLVRRRGQEARLRCSPMKGHSHVYWYRQLPEEGLKFMVYLQKENIIDESGMPKERFSAEFPKEGPSILRIQQVVRGDSAAYFCASSPRTDDTEAFFGQGTRLTVV.

The chain combines TRBV11-1 with TRBJ2-7; unclear D gene. Trimming shortened V by 3 bases and J by 3 bases, and 9 bases separated the two germline ends. Per the germline V gene, CDR1 is SGHAT and CDR2 is FQDESV (reference sequence). CDR3 length: 13 amino acids. For the CDR3, the DNA is TGTGCCAGCAGCTTGACCGGCGGCTACGAGCAGTACTTC. As protein: CASSLTGGYEQYF.

Comment on this clone: One end of the junction is discordant with germline, which a read error may explain. J is TRBJ2-2 and V is TRBV9; 11 bases map to TRBD2. This CDR3 spans 15 amino acids. Germline lookup yields CDR1 SGDLS and CDR2 YYNGEE. CDR3 bases: TGTGCCAGCAGGGTAGCGGGAGGGGATACCGGGGAGCTGTTTTTT. It specifies CASRVAGGDTGELFF.

The rearrangement uses TRBV30 and TRBJ2-6; 7 bases fit TRBD1. Germline CDR1 and CDR2: GTSNPN and SVGIG (reference sequence). The trim removed 7 bases at V and 4 bases at J, leaving 4 bases unmatched. The CDR3 is 13 residues long. CDR3 region: CAFTGAGANVLTF. CDR3 DNA sequence: TGTGCCTTCACAGGGGCCGGGGCCAACGTCCTGACTTTC.

The chain couples TRBV27 to TRBJ1-4; D is unclear. Germline CDR1 MNHEY, CDR2 SMNVEV (reference sequence). The CDR3 has 14 residues. Trimming removed 4 bases from V and 8 bases from J, with 14 bases in between. The CDR3 nucleotides are TGTGCCAGCAGTTATCGGGGAGGCGGCGAAAAACTGTTTTTT. This encodes CASSYRGGGEKLFF.

This clone was counted once. The genes are TRBV2 and TRBJ2-4, with D possibly matching TRBD2 (5 bases). V was clipped by 6 bases and J by 3 bases, with 15 bases between them. Germline V gene data show CDR1 as SNHLY and CDR2 as FYNNEI. The CDR3 has 15 amino acids. The CDR3 reads CASRSGNLGKNIQYF. Here the CDR3 DNA reads TGTGCCAGCAGGTCCGGGAACTTGGGCAAAAACATTCAGTACTTC.

This chain uses TRBV9 with TRBJ2-3; TRBD1 agrees at 8 bases. Per germline, CDR1 SGDLS and CDR2 YYNGEE. The V gene end was trimmed by 3 bases and the J gene end by 6 bases; junction bases not matched to a gene: 9. The CDR3 extends over 15 amino acids. The CDR3: CASSALQGGGDTQYF. CDR3 nucleotide sequence: TGTGCCAGCAGCGCACTACAGGGGGGTGGCGATACGCAGTATTTT.

This sequence joins TRBV18 and TRBJ1-5; the match to TRBD1 covers 9 bases. Germline assignment: CDR1 KGHSH and CDR2 LQKENI. The CDR3 consists of 15 residues. V lost 3 bases to trimming and J lost 4 bases; unmatched junction nucleotides: 4. The CDR3 bases are TGTGCCAGCTCACCCTGGGGACAGGGAAATCAGCCCCAGCATTTT. Translation: CASSPWGQGNQPQHF.

The chain is built from TRBV2 and TRBJ1-1, with D possibly TRBD1 on 5 matching bases. V lost 8 bases to trimming and J lost 7 bases, with 14 bases between them. This CDR3 region has 12 residues. CDR1 and CDR2 from the germline V gene are SNHLY and FYNNEI. CDR3 protein: CASLDSRFEAFF. As DNA, the CDR3 is TGTGCCAGCCTCGACAGCCGGTTTGAAGCTTTCTTT.

In this sample, this clone turned up a few times. The chain carries TRBV4-2 and TRBJ1-5, with 7 bases fitting TRBD1. This CDR3 region has 16 residues. Germline V gene sequence: CDR1 LGHNA, CDR2 YNFKEQ. V lost 0 bases to trimming and J lost 4 bases; unmatched junction nucleotides: 6. CDR3 nucleotides: TGTGCCAGCAGCCAAGACTGGACAGGAGCAAATCAGCCCCAGCATTTT. As protein: CASSQDWTGANQPQHF.

The chain has TRBV7-9 and TRBJ2-7, with 7 nucleotides matching TRBD2. The germline gives CDR1 SEHNR, CDR2 FQNEAQ (reference sequence). This CDR3 comprises 13 residues. V dropped 5 bases and J dropped 6; count of bases not matched to a gene: 7. The CDR3 region has the DNA TGTGCCAGCAGCCCGGCGGGGGTCTCCGAGCAGTACTTC. Its translation: CASSPAGVSEQYF.

V usage is TRBV28 and J usage is TRBJ2-1; 7 bases line up with TRBD2. The CDR3 length is 15 residues. Germline CDR1 reads MDHEN; CDR2 reads SYDVKM. V dropped 8 bases and J dropped 4; count of bases not matched to a gene: 11. This CDR3 reads CASSSAGEVYNEQFF. CDR3 bases: TGTGCCAGCTCCAGTGCGGGAGAGGTGTACAATGAGCAGTTCTTC.

This chain links TRBV7-9 with TRBJ2-7; 12 bases match TRBD1. The V and J ends lost 1 base and 6 bases, in that order; junction bases with no gene match: 10. The germline gives CDR1 SEHNR, CDR2 FQNEAQ (reference sequence). The CDR3 covers 17 residues. CDR3 protein: CASSLEGWGTGGGEQYF. CDR3 sequence (DNA): TGTGCCAGCAGCTTAGAGGGCTGGGGGACAGGGGGCGGCGAGCAGTACTTC. Full variable domain (outside the CDR3, taken from reference TRBV7-9 and TRBJ2-7): DTGVSQNPRHKITKRGQNVTFRCDPISEHNRLYWYRQTLGQGPEFLTYFQNEAQLEKSRLLSDRFSAERPKGSFSTLEIQRTEQGDSAMYLCASSLEGWGTGGGEQYFGPGTRLTVT.

CDR3 nucleotides: TGTGCCAGCAGTTTGGTAGCGGCGAGCTACAATGAGCAGTTCTTC. This gives the protein CASSLVAASYNEQFF. This chain joins TRBV27 and TRBJ2-1, with D possibly matching TRBD2 (6 bases). CDR1 and CDR2 from the germline V gene are MNHEY and SMNVEV (reference sequence). V shed 3 bases and J shed 3 bases, with 12 bases lying between them. The CDR3 contains 15 residues.

The V and J genes are TRBV7-9 and TRBJ2-7, with 8 nucleotides matching TRBD1. The length of the CDR3 is 12 residues. V gave up 5 bases and J gave up 6 bases; unmatched junction bases: 3. Germline-derived CDR1 and CDR2 are SEHNR and FQNEAQ (reference sequence). The CDR3 region has the DNA TGTGCCAGCAGCCCAGGACAGGGCGAGCAGTACTTC. Its translation: CASSPGQGEQYF.

V is TRBV6-1 and J is TRBJ1-2, with D possibly TRBD1 on 5 matching bases. This CDR3 region has 15 residues. The V gene's germline CDR1 is MNHNS and CDR2 SASEGT. V shed 2 bases and J shed 0 bases, with 10 bases lying between them. CDR3 amino acids: CASSEQGTTNYGYTF. The CDR3, as DNA: TGTGCCAGCAGTGAACAGGGAACCACTAACTATGGCTACACCTTC.

Written as DNA, the CDR3 is TGTGCCAGCAGTTTTGGGACAGACGGTCCCTACGAGCAGTACTTC. The encoded protein is CASSFGTDGPYEQYF. The chain has TRBV28 and TRBJ2-7, with TRBD1 matching over 7 bases. This CDR3 has 15 residues. Germline V gene data show CDR1 as MDHEN and CDR2 as SYDVKM. With 3 bases clipped from V and 2 bases from J, the junction kept 7 bases outside the gene matches.

This chain uses TRBV5-6 with TRBJ2-5; 9 nucleotides line up with TRBD1. CDR1 is SGHDT, CDR2 YYEEEE, per germline. This CDR3 has 15 residues. J gave up 2 bases and V 2 bases, and 4 bases lay outside the gene matches. CDR3 nucleotide sequence: TGTGCCAGCAGCTTAGGTGGACAGGGGCAAGAGACCCAGTACTTC. Encoded protein: CASSLGGQGQETQYF.